These 25 T cell receptor beta chains came from one sample sequenced in a study of regulatory T cells in long-lasting Graves disease. Time point reported: persistent/refractory GD, antithyroid drugs over 5 years with positive TRAb. There was RNA extracted from PBMCs, and the TCR library was made from it. For TCR beta, libraries came from iRepertoire HTBI primers and Arm-PCR of CDR3 regions. TCRdb re-derived calls from the multiplex PCR reads in MiXCR, one entry per CDR3 protein. The sample lists about 460,000 distinct CDR3 sequences; about 22% were seen once. The specimen was peripheral blood mononuclear cells (PBMCs), collected when the disease was refractory, from a patient treated with antithyroid drugs. These receptors were obtained from a female donor with Graves disease.

This clonotype was detected ten times or more. The chain carries TRBV28 and TRBJ2-7; tentatively, D is TRBD1 or TRBD2 (7 bases each). V was shortened by 4 bases and J by 2 bases, with 21 bases between the two germline ends. The CDR3 extends over 17 amino acids. CDR1 and CDR2 from the germline V gene are MDHEN and SYDVKM. The CDR3 DNA reads as TGTGCCAGCAGTTCCCCTTCGCAGGGGGGGACTACCTACGAGCAGTACTTC. Translated: CASSSPSQGGTTYEQYF.

J is TRBJ2-5 and V is TRBV10-3, with 15 bases identical to TRBD2. Trimming removed 6 bases from V and 5 bases from J; junction bases left unmatched: 10. CDR1 ENHRY and CDR2 SYGVKD come from the germline V gene. The CDR3 has 17 residues. The CDR3 DNA reads TGTGCCATCAGCGACTCAGGACTAGCGGGGGGGCTGGAGACCCAGTACTTC. Translated: CAISDSGLAGGLETQYF.

The rearrangement links TRBV6-5 to TRBJ1-1; 9 nucleotides align to TRBD1. Germline V gene data show CDR1 as MNHEY and CDR2 as SVGAGI. The CDR3 contains 16 residues. V lost 3 bases to trimming and J lost 5 bases; unmatched junction nucleotides: 10. The CDR3 nucleotides read TGTGCCAGCAGTTATGAAACAGGGGGCTGGAAGACTGAAGCTTTCTTT. It translates to CASSYETGGWKTEAFF.

Turning to this clonotype: A read error may be the cause here, since a much bigger clone is one base away. V usage is TRBV28 and J usage is TRBJ1-5; TRBD1 matches 7 bases. Germline loops: CDR1 MDHEN, CDR2 SYDVKM. The CDR3 sequence is 14 residues long. For the CDR3, the DNA is TGTGCCAGCATTTTCGAGAACAGGGGTCAGCCCCGGCATTTT. Its translation is CASIFENRGQPRHF.

V usage is TRBV30 and J usage is TRBJ1-5, with TRBD1 as a possible D gene (6 bases). The CDR3 is made up of 15 amino acids. Germline CDR1 reads GTSNPN; CDR2 reads SVGIG (reference sequence). V was clipped by 2 bases and J by 2 bases, with 13 bases between them. CDR3 sequence (DNA): TGTGCCTGGAGTTTGAAGGGGGGAGGCAATCAGCCCCAGCATTTT. It encodes CAWSLKGGGNQPQHF.

A note on this clonotype: This may come from a read error, since a much larger clone is one base off. The chain uses TRBV20-1 and TRBJ2-1; D uncertain. V lost 4 bases and J lost 4, with 11 bases in between. CDR1 is DFQATT, CDR2 SNEGSKA, per germline (reference sequence). The CDR3 spans 13 residues. The CDR3 DNA sequence: TGCAGTGCTAAGAGTTTTCGGTACAATGAGCAGTTCTTC. It encodes CSAKSFRYNEQFF.

V gene TRBV30 combines with J gene TRBJ2-7, with 7 bases matching TRBD1. This CDR3 spans 14 amino acids. Germline trimming cut 7 bases from V and 2 bases from J; bases unmatched to any gene: 11. Germline V gene lookup returns CDR1 GTSNPN and CDR2 SVGIG (reference sequence). CDR3 DNA sequence: TGTGCCTTTCGCCCGGGACAGAGGACCTACGAGCAGTACTTC. Residues: CAFRPGQRTYEQYF. The full variable domain, completed using reference TRBV30 and TRBJ2-7, is SQTIHQWPATLVQPVGSPLSLECTVEGTSNPNLYWYRQAAGRGLQLLFYSVGIGQISSEVPQNLSASRPQDRQFILSSKKLLLSDSGFYLCAFRPGQRTYEQYFGPGTRLTVT.

The sample holds a few counts of this clonotype. This chain connects TRBV7-2 to TRBJ2-2; 8 bases fit TRBD2. Trimming took 7 bases from V and 4 from J; bases not matched to a gene: 20. From germline, CDR1 is SGHTA and CDR2 FQGNSA. There are 19 residues in the CDR3. The DNA for the CDR3 is TGTGCCAGCACCGTGATCCATCTAGCGGGTGCCCCGGGCACCGGGGAGCTGTTTTTT. This translates into CASTVIHLAGAPGTGELFF.

CDR3 loop: CASSQAGPGRRRNTEAFF. CDR3 coding DNA: TGTGCCAGCAGCCAAGCGGGACCTGGGCGCAGGAGGAACACTGAAGCTTTCTTT. The chain uses TRBV14 and TRBJ1-1; perhaps TRBD1 as D (5 bases). The CDR3 consists of 18 residues. The V end was cut by 1 base, the J end by 1 base, with 19 bases between. CDR1 SGHDN and CDR2 FVKESK come from the germline V gene.

This chain connects TRBV20-1 to TRBJ1-4; D gene unclear. Trimming pared 6 bases from V and 5 bases from J, leaving 10 bases between. Looked up from germline, CDR1 is DFQATT and CDR2 is SNEGSKA (reference sequence). This CDR3 spans 12 amino acids. Here the CDR3 reads CSATPRNEKLFF. CDR3 nucleotides: TGCAGTGCCACCCCCCGGAATGAAAAACTGTTTTTT.

The rearrangement joins TRBV30 to TRBJ2-5; 10 positions match TRBD2. V lost 5 bases to trimming and J lost 4 bases; unmatched junction nucleotides: 13. The CDR3 contains 16 residues. The germline gives CDR1 GTSNPN, CDR2 SVGIG (reference sequence). The CDR3 bases are TGTGCCTGGGACATAGTTAGTCTAGCGGGAGTAGAGACCCAGTACTTC. Translated, it gives CAWDIVSLAGVETQYF.

This clonotype has more than one count but fewer than ten. This rearrangement joins TRBV11-2 to TRBJ2-7; TRBD1 aligns across 8 bases. This CDR3 comprises 16 residues. Losses at the gene ends were 1 base for V and 1 base for J; bases not matched to a gene: 6. From germline, CDR1 is SGHAT and CDR2 FQNNGV. Written as DNA, the CDR3 is TGTGCCAGCAGCTTAGGGCAGGGGGCATTATCCTACGAGCAGTACTTC. Residues: CASSLGQGALSYEQYF. Complete variable domain (other parts from reference TRBV11-2 and TRBJ2-7): EAGVAQSPRYKIIEKRQSVAFWCNPISGHATLYWYQQILGQGPKLLIQFQNNGVVDDSQLPKDRFSAERLKGVDSTLKIQPAKLEDSAVYLCASSLGQGALSYEQYFGPGTRLTVT.

This clonotype appeared many times. The V call is TRBV30, the J call TRBJ2-2; no reliable D call. The CDR3 is 11 amino acids. V was pared by 0 bases and J by 8 bases, with 4 bases between. Looked up from germline, CDR1 is GTSNPN and CDR2 is SVGIG (reference sequence). The CDR3 reads CAWSVTGELFF. The CDR3, as DNA: TGTGCCTGGAGTGTTACTGGGGAGCTGTTTTTT. Full variable domain (outside the CDR3, taken from reference TRBV30 and TRBJ2-2): SQTIHQWPATLVQPVGSPLSLECTVEGTSNPNLYWYRQAAGRGLQLLFYSVGIGQISSEVPQNLSASRPQDRQFILSSKKLLLSDSGFYLCAWSVTGELFFGEGSRLTVL.

In its sample, this clonotype was seen many times. This CDR3 reads CASSLSGGALSEAFF. CDR3 nucleotides: TGTGCCAGCAGTTTATCAGGGGGAGCCCTCTCTGAAGCTTTCTTT. V usage is TRBV28 and J usage is TRBJ1-1, with TRBD1 matching 7 bases. Per the germline V gene, CDR1 is MDHEN and CDR2 is SYDVKM. The J segment lost 6 bases and the V segment lost 1 base, leaving 8 bases of the junction unmatched. This CDR3 comprises 15 residues. Full variable domain (rest looked up from reference TRBV28 and TRBJ1-1): DVKVTQSSRYLVKRTGEKVFLECVQDMDHENMFWYRQDPGLGLRLIYFSYDVKMKEKGDIPEGYSVSREKKERFSLILESASTNQTSMYLCASSLSGGALSEAFFGQGTRLTVV.

This clonotype was observed at least ten times. The chain couples TRBV15 to TRBJ2-5; 11 bases fit TRBD2. Germline V lookup: CDR1 LNHNV, CDR2 YYDKDF (reference sequence). V lost 0 bases, J lost 1 base, and 4 bases stayed unmatched. The CDR3 totals 17 residues. CDR3 loop: CATSRDLAGGTQETQYF. The CDR3 coding sequence is TGTGCCACCAGCAGAGATTTAGCGGGGGGGACCCAAGAGACCCAGTACTTC. The full variable domain, rest sourced from reference TRBV15 and TRBJ2-5, is DAMVIQNPRYQVTQFGKPVTLSCSQTLNHNVMYWYQQKSSQAPKLLFHYYDKDFNNEADTPDNFQSRRPNTSFCFLDIRSPGLGDTAMYLCATSRDLAGGTQETQYFGPGTRLLVL.

This clonotype came up a few times. V gene TRBV7-8 combines with J gene TRBJ2-2, with TRBD2 identical over 12 bases. Trimming removed 4 bases from V and 7 bases from J; junction bases left unmatched: 7. Germline assignment: CDR1 SGHVS and CDR2 FQNEAQ. This CDR3 has 16 residues. The CDR3 is CASSSWTSGVLGELFF. In DNA, the CDR3 is TGTGCCAGCAGCTCCTGGACTAGCGGGGTGCTCGGGGAGCTGTTTTTT.

This clonotype was picked up many times. This chain links TRBV28 with TRBJ1-5; possible D gene TRBD1, 6 bases. There are 14 residues in the CDR3. The ends were cut back, 6 bases at V and 7 bases at J, with 16 bases in the middle. In germline, CDR1 is MDHEN, CDR2 SYDVKM. CDR3 DNA: TGTGCCAGCAGCGCCCCGGGGGCGAAGCAGCCCCAGCATTTT. It yields the protein CASSAPGAKQPQHF.

The chain recombines TRBV28 with TRBJ1-1; D gene unclear. The length of the CDR3 is 13 residues. V lost 2 bases and J 7 bases, leaving 11 bases between the germline ends. Germline CDR1 is MDHEN and CDR2 is SYDVKM. CDR3 DNA: TGTGCCAGCAGTTTAGACAATGGATATGAAGCTTTCTTT. Its translation: CASSLDNGYEAFF.

The CDR3 region is CASSPRGEDYEQYF. The CDR3 coding sequence is TGTGCCAGCAGCCCAAGGGGGGAAGACTACGAGCAGTACTTC. V gene TRBV7-2 combines with J gene TRBJ2-7, with D perhaps matching TRBD1 or TRBD2 (6 bases each). Germline-derived CDR1 and CDR2 are SGHTA and FQGNSA. V was cut by 5 bases and J by 3 bases, with 14 bases left in between. The CDR3 runs to 14 residues.

This clonotype turned up a few times. The rearrangement uses TRBV7-9 and TRBJ1-2, with a tentative D call TRBD1 (6 bases). The CDR3 runs to 16 residues. V was pared by 1 base and J by 6 bases, with 18 bases between. Germline V gene sequence: CDR1 SEHNR, CDR2 FQNEAQ (reference sequence). Written as DNA, the CDR3 is TGTGCCAGCAGCTTAGGAAGGGTACAGGGATTAAATGGCTACACCTTC. Translating it yields CASSLGRVQGLNGYTF. Full variable domain (remainder filled in from reference TRBV7-9 and TRBJ1-2): DTGVSQNPRHKITKRGQNVTFRCDPISEHNRLYWYRQTLGQGPEFLTYFQNEAQLEKSRLLSDRFSAERPKGSFSTLEIQRTEQGDSAMYLCASSLGRVQGLNGYTFGSGTRLTVV.

This clonotype showed up just a few times. A much larger clone lies a single base off, so this may be a read error. The gene calls are TRBV7-2 and TRBJ1-2, with 8 bases identical to TRBD1. Germline V gene sequence: CDR1 SGHTA, CDR2 FQGNSA. The CDR3 totals 16 residues. V lost 5 bases, J lost 6 bases, and 14 bases stayed unmatched. The CDR3 region is CASSLFDRGFGHGYTF. The CDR3 DNA sequence: TGTGCCAGCAGCCTCTTTGACAGGGGATTCGGCCATGGCTACACCTTC. Complete variable domain (other parts from reference TRBV7-2 and TRBJ1-2): GAGVSQSPSNKVTEKGKDVELRCDPISGHTALYWYRQSLGQGLEFLIYFQGNSAPDKSGLPSDRFSAERTGGSVSTLTIQRTQQEDSAVYLCASSLFDRGFGHGYTFGSGTRLTVV.

The chain combines TRBV7-9 with TRBJ1-6, with 11 positions matching TRBD1. Germline lookup yields CDR1 SEHNR and CDR2 FQNEAQ (reference sequence). The CDR3 is 15 amino acids. V lost 4 bases to trimming and J lost 9 bases; unmatched junction nucleotides: 5. The CDR3: CASSSSGTGGSPLHF. The CDR3 DNA reads as TGTGCCAGCAGCTCTTCCGGGACAGGGGGTTCACCCCTCCACTTT.

The rearrangement links TRBV19 to TRBJ1-1; unclear D gene. This CDR3 is built from 16 residues. Between the trimmed V and J ends, which lost 1 base and 2 bases, there was a span of 14 bases. Per the germline V gene, CDR1 is LNHDA and CDR2 is SQIVND (reference sequence). The CDR3 protein is CASSIGRRHQNTEAFF. In DNA, the CDR3 is TGTGCCAGTAGTATAGGGCGCCGACACCAAAACACTGAAGCTTTCTTT.

This clonotype was found many times. The chain is built from TRBV27 and TRBJ1-6; 9 nucleotides align to TRBD1. The V and J ends lost 6 bases and 7 bases, in that order; junction bases with no gene match: 16. CDR1 and CDR2 from the germline V gene are MNHEY and SMNVEV (reference sequence). CDR3 length: 18 residues. As DNA, the CDR3 is TGTGCCAGCAGCCGCGGCCCGGGACAGGGAGTGTGGAATTCACCCCTCCACTTT. Its translation: CASSRGPGQGVWNSPLHF.

This clonotype was seen at least ten times. V gene TRBV13 combines with J gene TRBJ1-2; no clear D. Germline CDR1 PRHDT, CDR2 FYEKMQ (reference sequence). V lost 5 bases to trimming and J lost 10 bases, with 17 bases between them. The CDR3 covers 13 residues. CDR3 in amino acids: CASSRQSSGFYTF. CDR3 coding DNA: TGTGCCAGCAGCCGACAATCGTCTGGTTTCTACACCTTC. Based on the CDR3 plus reference TRBV13 and TRBJ1-2, the full variable domain is AAGVIQSPRHLIKEKRETATLKCYPIPRHDTVYWYQQGPGQDPQFLISFYEKMQSDKGSIPDRFSAQQFSDYHSELNMSSLELGDSALYFCASSRQSSGFYTFGSGTRLTVV.